This entry lists 20 T cell receptor beta chains sequenced from one sample in a study of molecular identifiers for immune sequencing clone quantification. TCRdb used MiXCR to reprocess the PCR reads, holding one entry per CDR3 protein. The sample lists more than 450,000 distinct CDR3 sequences, roughly a fifth occurring once. Sequences were obtained from naive CD8+ T cells from blood, with Jurkat cell RNA spiked in. Subset denoted: FACS-sorted CD8+CD4-CCR7+CD45RA+ naive T cells. These receptors all stem from a human donor in good health. Some libraries in this study had Jurkat cell RNA spiked in.

This clonotype was observed a handful of times. The chain carries TRBV4-3 and TRBJ1-2, with D perhaps matching TRBD1 (6 bases). V gave up 1 base and J gave up 7 bases, with 22 bases separating them. The CDR3 spans 17 residues. Looked up from germline, CDR1 is LGHNA and CDR2 is YSLEER. The CDR3 bases are TGCGCCAGCAGCCAAGGTACAGGATTTCCGGGGGGCTTTGGCTACACCTTC. This encodes CASSQGTGFPGGFGYTF.

As regards this clonotype: The junction and the germline gene differ at one end; a read error may be behind it. The gene calls are TRBV20-1 and TRBJ2-7, with a possible D match to TRBD1 (5 bases). The CDR3 consists of 15 residues. Germline V gene lookup returns CDR1 DFQATT and CDR2 SNEGSKA (reference sequence). DNA for the CDR3: TGCGGTGCTAGATCGTATCAGCCAGGGCCCTACGAGCAGTACTTC. The encoded protein is CGARSYQPGPYEQYF.

This clonotype was counted between two and nine times. The chain recombines TRBV7-2 with TRBJ2-7, with D tentatively TRBD1 (7 bases). The germline V gene has CDR1 SGHTA and CDR2 FQGNSA. The CDR3 runs to 15 residues. The V end was cut by 2 bases, the J end by 5 bases, with 16 bases between. This chain's CDR3 is CASSLLAGGYNEQYF. Here the CDR3 DNA reads TGTGCCAGCAGCTTATTGGCAGGGGGGTACAACGAGCAGTACTTC.

This clonotype was seen only a few times. The chain joins TRBV6-5 to TRBJ2-7; 11 bases map to TRBD2. CDR1 is MNHEY and CDR2 is SVGAGI in the germline V gene. Trimming removed 2 bases from V and 4 bases from J; junction bases left unmatched: 4. The CDR3 has 15 residues. The CDR3 loop reads CASSYTLAGVYEQYF. CDR3 nucleotide sequence: TGTGCCAGCAGTTACACACTAGCGGGGGTATACGAGCAGTACTTC.

This chain joins TRBV12-5 and TRBJ2-1; 7 nucleotides line up with TRBD1. The germline CDR1 and CDR2 sequences are LGHNT and FRNRAP. This CDR3 is 15 amino acids long. The V gene end was trimmed by 5 bases and the J gene end by 4 bases; junction bases not matched to a gene: 8. The CDR3 DNA follows: TGTGCTAGTGGTCCCTGGACAGGAAAATACAATGAGCAGTTCTTC. Its protein is CASGPWTGKYNEQFF.

This clonotype was found many times. V is TRBV7-2 and J is TRBJ2-3, with D uncertain. V lost 5 bases and J lost 1, with 7 bases in between. Germline CDR1 is SGHTA and CDR2 is FQGNSA. CDR3 size: 13 residues. CDR3 in DNA: TGTGCCAGCAGCACCCTACGCACAGATACGCAGTATTTT. Encoded protein: CASSTLRTDTQYF.

The chain uses TRBV7-6 and TRBJ1-5; tentatively, D is TRBD1 (5 bases). Per germline, CDR1 SGHVS and CDR2 FNYEAQ. V was cut by 1 base and J by 3 bases, with 10 bases left in between. This CDR3 contains 15 residues. The CDR3 region has the DNA TGTGCCAGCAGCTTAGGGTGGGGCTACAATCAGCCCCAGCATTTT. This gives the protein CASSLGWGYNQPQHF.

V gene TRBV12-3 or TRBV12-4 combines with J gene TRBJ2-5; the match to TRBD2 covers 11 bases. V gave up 3 bases and J gave up 6 bases; unmatched junction bases: 9. The CDR3 runs 16 residues. DNA for the CDR3: TGTGCCAGCAGTTTTAGCGGGGGGGCCCCAGGAAAGACCCAGTACTTC. Translation gives CASSFSGGAPGKTQYF.

The rearrangement uses TRBV15 and TRBJ2-1; D remains ambiguous. CDR1 is LNHNV, CDR2 YYDKDF, per germline (reference sequence). Trimming stripped 8 bases from V and 4 bases from J, with 18 bases between. This CDR3 has 15 amino acids. The CDR3 DNA sequence: TGTGCCACCGCCGGACCTACCACGAAGTACAATGAGCAGTTCTTC. Translating gives CATAGPTTKYNEQFF.

This clonotype was detected many times. The chain carries TRBV14 and TRBJ2-2; tentative D call: TRBD1 (5 bases). Per germline, CDR1 SGHDN and CDR2 FVKESK. This CDR3 is 14 amino acids long. The V gene lost 2 bases and the J gene lost 5 bases, with 9 bases spanning the gap. CDR3: CASSQRQTTGELFF. The CDR3 region has the DNA TGTGCCAGCAGCCAAAGACAGACTACCGGGGAGCTGTTTTTT.

This clonotype was counted many times. The chain uses TRBV4-1 and TRBJ2-7; 9 positions match TRBD2. V trimming: 2 bases; J trimming: 2 bases; junction bases outside the gene matches: 4. The CDR3 has 15 residues. Looked up from germline, CDR1 is MGHRA and CDR2 is YSYEKL. The CDR3 region is CASSQIAGETYEQYF. The CDR3 region has the DNA TGCGCCAGCAGCCAAATAGCGGGGGAGACCTACGAGCAGTACTTC.

The rearrangement links TRBV9 to TRBJ2-5, with 8 nucleotides matching TRBD2. V lost 3 bases to trimming and J lost 1 base; unmatched junction nucleotides: 2. Germline values: CDR1 SGDLS, CDR2 YYNGEE. The CDR3 spans 14 residues. CDR3 coding DNA: TGTGCCAGCAGCGGTAGCGGGGTCCAAGAGACCCAGTACTTC. It translates to CASSGSGVQETQYF.

This clonotype occurred a few times. CDR3 sequence: CASGLTGVYGYTF. CDR3 in DNA: TGTGCCAGCGGACTGACAGGGGTCTATGGCTACACCTTC. The chain couples TRBV6-5 to TRBJ1-2, with TRBD1 matching 8 bases. The ends lost 8 bases at V and 4 bases at J; junction bases unmatched: 6. The V gene's germline CDR1 is MNHEY and CDR2 SVGAGI. The CDR3 runs to 13 residues.

The table lists this clonotype with a few counts. The rearrangement uses TRBV7-9 and TRBJ1-2; D remains unclear. The CDR3 covers 14 residues. V lost 1 base to trimming and J lost 4 bases, with 10 bases between them. The V gene's germline CDR1 is SEHNR and CDR2 FQNEAQ (reference sequence). CDR3 residues: CASSLGRSVYGYTF. The CDR3 DNA reads as TGTGCCAGCAGCTTAGGGCGGTCGGTCTATGGCTACACCTTC.

As concerns this clonotype: A much larger clone is a single base away; this may be a read error. The chain recombines TRBV7-9 with TRBJ1-5; 7 bases line up with TRBD1. The CDR3 runs 15 residues. CDR1 is SEHNR, CDR2 FQNEAQ, per germline (reference sequence). With 4 bases clipped from V and 4 bases from J, the junction kept 7 bases outside the gene matches. The CDR3 spells CASSSDRAPNQPQHF. Here the CDR3 DNA reads TGTGCCAGCAGCTCCGACAGGGCCCCGAATCAGCCCCAGCATTTT.

This clonotype was picked up many times. The V call is TRBV7-9, the J call TRBJ2-7, with 10 nucleotides matching TRBD1. V trimming: 3 bases; J trimming: 5 bases; junction bases outside the gene matches: 4. The CDR3 consists of 14 residues. The germline gives CDR1 SEHNR, CDR2 FQNEAQ (reference sequence). CDR3 DNA: TGTGCCAGCAGCTTTCAGACAGGGGGCGACGAGCAGTACTTC. This encodes CASSFQTGGDEQYF. The full variable domain, completed using reference TRBV7-9 and TRBJ2-7, is DTGVSQNPRHKITKRGQNVTFRCDPISEHNRLYWYRQTLGQGPEFLTYFQNEAQLEKSRLLSDRFSAERPKGSFSTLEIQRTEQGDSAMYLCASSFQTGGDEQYFGPGTRLTVT.

About this clonotype: Just one base apart from a much larger clone, this may be a read error. V gene TRBV28 combines with J gene TRBJ1-5, with D uncertain. Trimming removed 4 bases from V and 0 bases from J, with 19 bases in between. The CDR3 is 18 residues long. CDR1 MDHEN and CDR2 SYDVKM come from the germline V gene. The CDR3 DNA is TGTGCCAGCAGTTCCCGTTTGGGGATCATTTGTAGCAATCAGCCCCAGCATTTT. Translated: CASSSRLGIICSNQPQHF. The full variable domain, with the rest looked up from reference TRBV28 and TRBJ1-5, is DVKVTQSSRYLVKRTGEKVFLECVQDMDHENMFWYRQDPGLGLRLIYFSYDVKMKEKGDIPEGYSVSREKKERFSLILESASTNQTSMYLCASSSRLGIICSNQPQHFGDGTRLSIL.

This clonotype was detected only once. The chain employs TRBV9 and TRBJ2-3; weak D call: TRBD2 (6 bases). This CDR3 is built from 15 residues. In germline, CDR1 is SGDLS, CDR2 YYNGEE. V lost 6 bases to trimming and J lost 0 bases, with 14 bases between them. CDR3 coding DNA: TGTGCCAGCACCCTGGGACTCAGAAGCACAGATACGCAGTATTTT. Residues: CASTLGLRSTDTQYF.

This clonotype was seen a few times. Here the CDR3 DNA reads TGTGCCAGCAGCGTAGGAGTTGGGGACTATGGCTACACCTTC. This encodes CASSVGVGDYGYTF. V gene TRBV9 combines with J gene TRBJ1-2; D ambiguous. Per germline, CDR1 SGDLS and CDR2 YYNGEE. This CDR3 contains 14 residues. V was clipped by 0 bases and J by 3 bases, with 9 bases between them.

This clonotype was detected many times. The CDR3 here is CASSLGTGNSQYF. The CDR3 DNA sequence: TGTGCCAGCAGCTTAGGGACAGGGAATTCCCAGTACTTC. The chain links TRBV7-8 to TRBJ2-5; 8 bases align to TRBD1. In germline, CDR1 is SGHVS, CDR2 FQNEAQ. CDR3 length: 13 residues. Germline trimming cut 1 base from V and 9 bases from J; bases unmatched to any gene: 4.